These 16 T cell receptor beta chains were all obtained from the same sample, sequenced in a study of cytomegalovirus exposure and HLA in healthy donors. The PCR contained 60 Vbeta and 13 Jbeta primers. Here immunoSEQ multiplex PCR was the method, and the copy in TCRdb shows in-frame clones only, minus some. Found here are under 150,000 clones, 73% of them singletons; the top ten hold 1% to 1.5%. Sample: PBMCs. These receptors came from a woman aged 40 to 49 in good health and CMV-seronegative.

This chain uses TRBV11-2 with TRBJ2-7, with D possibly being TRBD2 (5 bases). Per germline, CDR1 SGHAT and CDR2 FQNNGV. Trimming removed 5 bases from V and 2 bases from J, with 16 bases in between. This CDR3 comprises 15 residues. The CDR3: CASSTRPAGTYEQYF. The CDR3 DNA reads TGTGCCAGCAGCACTCGACCTGCCGGGACCTACGAGCAGTACTTC.

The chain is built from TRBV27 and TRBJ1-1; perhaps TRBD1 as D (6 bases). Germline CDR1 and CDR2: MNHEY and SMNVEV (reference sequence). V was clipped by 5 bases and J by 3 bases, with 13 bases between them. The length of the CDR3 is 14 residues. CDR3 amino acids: CASSRQVPYTEAFF. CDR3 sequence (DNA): TGTGCCAGCAGTCGACAGGTACCCTACACTGAAGCTTTCTTT.

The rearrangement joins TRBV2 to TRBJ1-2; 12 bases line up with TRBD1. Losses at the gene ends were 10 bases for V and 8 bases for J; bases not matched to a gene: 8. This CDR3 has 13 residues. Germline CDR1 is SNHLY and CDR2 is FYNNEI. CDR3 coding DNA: TGTGCCACAGCCGGGACAGGGGGCAGGGGCTACACCTTC. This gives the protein CATAGTGGRGYTF. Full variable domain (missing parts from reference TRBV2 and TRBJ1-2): EPEVTQTPSHQVTQMGQEVILRCVPISNHLYFYWYRQILGQKVEFLVSFYNNEISEKSEIFDDQFSVERPDGSNFTLKIRSTKLEDSAMYFCATAGTGGRGYTFGSGTRLTVV.

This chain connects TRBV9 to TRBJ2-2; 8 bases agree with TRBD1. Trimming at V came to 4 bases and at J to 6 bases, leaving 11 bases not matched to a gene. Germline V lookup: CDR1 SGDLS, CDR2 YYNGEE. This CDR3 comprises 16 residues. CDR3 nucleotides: TGTGCCAGCAGCCGCCCGGACAGGGTGAGGGCCGGGGAGCTGTTTTTT. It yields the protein CASSRPDRVRAGELFF.

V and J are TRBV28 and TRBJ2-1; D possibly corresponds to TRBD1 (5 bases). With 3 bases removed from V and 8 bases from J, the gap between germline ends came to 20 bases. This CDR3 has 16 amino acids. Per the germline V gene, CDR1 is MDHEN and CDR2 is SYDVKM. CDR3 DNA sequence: TGTGCCAGCAGTTTTTGGACGGACATGGGGTTCTATGAGCAGTTCTTC. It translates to CASSFWTDMGFYEQFF.

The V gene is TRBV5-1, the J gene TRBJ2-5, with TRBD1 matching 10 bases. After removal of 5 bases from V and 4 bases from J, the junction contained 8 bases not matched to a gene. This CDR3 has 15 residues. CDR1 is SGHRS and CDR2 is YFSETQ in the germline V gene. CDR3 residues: CASRNPGQGIETQYF. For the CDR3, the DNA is TGCGCCAGCAGAAACCCGGGACAGGGGATAGAGACCCAGTACTTC.

The CDR3 sequence: CASSPSGGNTDTQYF. The CDR3 DNA reads as TGTGCCAGCAGCCCTAGCGGGGGCAACACAGATACGCAGTATTTT. The chain couples TRBV9 to TRBJ2-3; TRBD2 aligns across 10 bases. The CDR3 runs 15 residues. V shed 4 bases and J 2 bases; nucleotides not matched to a gene: 4. Germline values: CDR1 SGDLS, CDR2 YYNGEE.

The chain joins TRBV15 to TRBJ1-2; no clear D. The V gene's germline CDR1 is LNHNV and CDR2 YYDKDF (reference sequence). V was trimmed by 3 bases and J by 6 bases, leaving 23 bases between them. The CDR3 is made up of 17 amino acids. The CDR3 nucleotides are TGTGCCACCAGCAGCGACAACGACCAAGTGCGCAAGGATGGCTACACCTTC. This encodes CATSSDNDQVRKDGYTF.

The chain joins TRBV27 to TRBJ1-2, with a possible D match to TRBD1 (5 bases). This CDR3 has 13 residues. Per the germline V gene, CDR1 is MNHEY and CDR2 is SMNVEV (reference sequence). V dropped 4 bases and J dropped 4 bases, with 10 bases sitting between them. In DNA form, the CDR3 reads TGTGCCAGCAGTTCAGGACATACCTATGGCTACACCTTC. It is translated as CASSSGHTYGYTF.

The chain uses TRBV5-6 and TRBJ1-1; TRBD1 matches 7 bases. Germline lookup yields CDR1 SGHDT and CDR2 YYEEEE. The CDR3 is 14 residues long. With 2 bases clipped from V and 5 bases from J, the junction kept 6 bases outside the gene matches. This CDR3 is CASSLRQGGTEAFF. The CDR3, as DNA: TGTGCCAGCAGCTTACGACAGGGCGGAACTGAAGCTTTCTTT. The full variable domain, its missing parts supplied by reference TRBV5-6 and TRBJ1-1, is DAGVTQSPTHLIKTRGQQVTLRCSPKSGHDTVSWYQQALGQGPQFIFQYYEEEERQRGNFPDRFSGHQFPNYSSELNVNALLLGDSALYLCASSLRQGGTEAFFGQGTRLTVV.

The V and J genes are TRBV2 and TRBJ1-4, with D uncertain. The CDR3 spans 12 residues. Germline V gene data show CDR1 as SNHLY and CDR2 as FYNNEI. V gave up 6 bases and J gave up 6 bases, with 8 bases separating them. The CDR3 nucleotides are TGTGCCAGCAGGGAGAGGGATGAAAAACTGTTTTTT. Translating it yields CASRERDEKLFF.

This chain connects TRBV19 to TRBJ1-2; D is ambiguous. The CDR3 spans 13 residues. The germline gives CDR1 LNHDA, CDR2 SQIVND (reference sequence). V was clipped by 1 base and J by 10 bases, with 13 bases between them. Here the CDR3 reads CASSIATDRNYTF. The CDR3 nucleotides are TGTGCCAGTAGTATAGCAACAGATAGGAACTACACCTTC.

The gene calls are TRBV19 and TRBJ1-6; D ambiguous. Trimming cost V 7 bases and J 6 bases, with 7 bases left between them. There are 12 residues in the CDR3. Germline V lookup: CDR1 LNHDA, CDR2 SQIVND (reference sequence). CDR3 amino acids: CASKLPNSPLHF. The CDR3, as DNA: TGTGCCAGTAAACTACCTAATTCACCCCTCCACTTT.

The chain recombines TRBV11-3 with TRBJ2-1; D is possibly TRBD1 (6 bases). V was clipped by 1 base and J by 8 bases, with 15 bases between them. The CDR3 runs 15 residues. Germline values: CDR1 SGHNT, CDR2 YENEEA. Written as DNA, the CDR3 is TGTGCCAGCAGCTTAGGGGGAACAGGGACGGATGAGCAGTTCTTC. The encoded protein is CASSLGGTGTDEQFF.

CDR3 region: CASSQQVRETQYF. CDR3 sequence (DNA): TGTGCCAGCAGCCAACAGGTGCGGGAGACCCAGTACTTC. This sequence joins TRBV7-8 and TRBJ2-5; D possibly corresponds to TRBD1 (5 bases). CDR3 size: 13 residues. The V and J ends lost 5 bases and 5 bases respectively, with 12 bases between them. Germline values: CDR1 SGHVS, CDR2 FQNEAQ. Full variable domain (rest looked up from reference TRBV7-8 and TRBJ2-5): GAGVSQSPRYKVAKRGQDVALRCDPISGHVSLFWYQQALGQGPEFLTYFQNEAQLDKSGLPSDRFFAERPEGSVSTLKIQRTQQEDSAVYLCASSQQVRETQYFGPGTRLLVL.

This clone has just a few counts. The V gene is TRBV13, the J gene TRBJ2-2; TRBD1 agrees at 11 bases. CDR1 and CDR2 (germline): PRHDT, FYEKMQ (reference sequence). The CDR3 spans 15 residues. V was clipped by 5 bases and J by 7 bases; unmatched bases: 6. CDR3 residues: CASSTWDRGYGELFF. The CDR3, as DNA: TGTGCCAGCAGCACCTGGGACAGGGGGTACGGGGAGCTGTTTTTT.